The 30 T cell receptor beta chains presented below share a single source sample, sequenced in a study of T cell repertoires in aging, cancer and after chemotherapy. TCR beta rearrangements were amplified from peripheral blood genomic DNA. Multiplex touch-down PCR with TRB-A/B primers amplified rearranged V-D-J TRB sequences. In TCRdb, the multiplex PCR reads were re-called with MiXCR into one record per CDR3 protein. This sample carries 4,000 to 4,500 distinct CDR3 sequences, about 26% of them seen once, and the ten largest clones take roughly 14%. Sequencing was carried out using blood. Source of these receptors: a human donor with a solid tumor.

This clonotype was counted only a few times. The chain links TRBV12-3 or TRBV12-4 to TRBJ2-7; tentatively, D is TRBD2 (6 bases). V lost 3 bases, J lost 3 bases, and 15 bases lay in between. The CDR3 runs to 15 residues. DNA of the CDR3: TGTGCCAGCAGTTTTATACTAGCAGGTGTCTACGAGCAGTACTTC. This sequence encodes CASSFILAGVYEQYF.

As regards this clonotype: An end of the junction does not agree with germline; a read error may underlie this. The chain combines TRBV5-4 with TRBJ1-4, with 7 bases identical to TRBD1. Germline CDR1 reads SGHNT; CDR2 reads YYREEE (reference sequence). The CDR3 covers 14 residues. The CDR3 spells CASRKTGLNEKLFF. The CDR3, as DNA: TGCGCCAGCAGGAAGACAGGGCTCAATGAAAAACTGTTTTTT.

In its sample, this clonotype is medium-sized. V and J are TRBV27 and TRBJ2-7; 10 bases align to TRBD1. This CDR3 contains 14 residues. Germline CDR1 reads MNHEY; CDR2 reads SMNVEV (reference sequence). The trim removed 2 bases at V and 2 bases at J, leaving 0 bases unmatched. The CDR3 reads CASSLGTGAYEQYF. Written as DNA, the CDR3 is TGTGCCAGCAGTTTAGGGACAGGGGCCTACGAGCAGTACTTC.

Within the sample, this clonotype is medium-sized. This rearrangement joins TRBV6-5 to TRBJ2-2; possible D gene TRBD2, 6 bases. Trimming removed 4 bases at V and 1 base at J, with 19 bases between. The germline CDR1 and CDR2 sequences are MNHEY and SVGAGI. CDR3 length: 18 amino acids. CDR3 DNA: TGTGCCAGCAGTTCTGGGCGGGGCCAAGATGGGAACACCGGGGAGCTGTTTTTT. Encoded protein: CASSSGRGQDGNTGELFF.

This clonotype ranks as medium-sized. This chain uses TRBV19 with TRBJ2-7, with 8 bases lining up with TRBD2. Germline V lookup: CDR1 LNHDA, CDR2 SQIVND (reference sequence). The CDR3 contains 14 residues. Unmatched junction bases numbered 6, after V lost 4 bases and J lost 4 bases. The CDR3 spells CASSTGGAWYEQYF. CDR3 DNA: TGTGCCAGTAGTACCGGGGGGGCCTGGTACGAGCAGTACTTC.

This clonotype is termed medium-sized. This sequence joins TRBV27 and TRBJ1-1; D is possibly TRBD1 (5 bases). The CDR3 spans 13 residues. V lost 3 bases to trimming and J lost 5 bases, with 10 bases between them. The germline gives CDR1 MNHEY, CDR2 SMNVEV (reference sequence). The CDR3 DNA reads TGTGCCAGCAGTTTGGCAGGGAGAACTGAAGCTTTCTTT. Encoded protein: CASSLAGRTEAFF.

By sample share, this clonotype is medium-sized. CDR3 coding DNA: TGTGCCAGCATAAGGGTCAGTGGGGAGCTGTTTTTT. Translating gives CASIRVSGELFF. This sequence joins TRBV12-3 or TRBV12-4 and TRBJ2-2; D is undetermined. There are 12 residues in the CDR3. Between the trimmed V and J ends, which lost 7 bases and 8 bases, there was a span of 11 bases.

This clonotype is labeled as large. The chain combines TRBV19 with TRBJ2-3, with a weak D call TRBD2 (5 bases). The CDR3 extends over 15 amino acids. CDR1 LNHDA and CDR2 SQIVND come from the germline V gene (reference sequence). Trimming removed 6 bases at V and 2 bases at J, with 15 bases between. The CDR3 bases are TGTGCCAGTAGGCTCCTAGCTCAGAACACAGATACGCAGTATTTT. Encoded protein: CASRLLAQNTDTQYF.

This clonotype is categorized as medium-sized. This chain joins TRBV5-4 and TRBJ2-5; D is possibly TRBD2 (5 bases). The germline CDR1 and CDR2 sequences are SGHNT and YYREEE (reference sequence). The CDR3 has 15 amino acids. The ends were cut back, 4 bases at V and 1 base at J, with 14 bases in the middle. The DNA for the CDR3 is TGTGCCAGCAGCCCGGGGAGAACCATCCAAGAGACCCAGTACTTC. Translation: CASSPGRTIQETQYF. The full variable domain, with the rest looked up from reference TRBV5-4 and TRBJ2-5, is ETGVTQSPTHLIKTRGQQVTLRCSSQSGHNTVSWYQQALGQGPQFIFQYYREEENGRGNFPPRFSGLQFPNYSSELNVNALELDDSALYLCASSPGRTIQETQYFGPGTRLLVL.

In this sample, this clonotype is medium-sized. The CDR3 region is CASSQQGQESYEQYF. The CDR3 DNA is TGTGCCAGTAGTCAGCAAGGACAGGAGTCGTACGAGCAGTACTTC. This chain connects TRBV19 to TRBJ2-7; 7 bases fit TRBD1. V was clipped by 5 bases and J by 4 bases; unmatched bases: 11. Looked up from germline, CDR1 is LNHDA and CDR2 is SQIVND (reference sequence). The CDR3 extends over 15 amino acids.

The V gene is TRBV4-2, the J gene TRBJ2-1; weak D call: TRBD2 (6 bases). V was cut by 6 bases and J by 10 bases, with 22 bases left in between. There are 15 residues in the CDR3. Germline CDR1 LGHNA, CDR2 YNFKEQ. CDR3 bases: TGTGCCAGCAGTTTCCGGGACTTCTCATCCCCCGAGCAGTTCTTC. This sequence encodes CASSFRDFSSPEQFF.

This clonotype is judged medium-sized. The rearrangement uses TRBV10-3 and TRBJ2-2, with TRBD1 as a possible D gene (5 bases). The length of the CDR3 is 16 residues. The germline V gene encodes CDR1 ENHRY and CDR2 SYGVKD. Between the trimmed V and J ends, which lost 4 bases and 5 bases, there was a span of 17 bases. CDR3 region: CAISATAPTPTGELFF. CDR3 in DNA: TGTGCCATCAGTGCGACAGCCCCCACTCCTACCGGGGAGCTGTTTTTT.

A few counts support this clonotype. CDR3: CASRILAGSYEQYF. In DNA, the CDR3 is TGTGCCAGCAGGATTTTAGCGGGCTCCTACGAGCAGTACTTC. The chain couples TRBV7-2 to TRBJ2-7; 7 bases agree with TRBD2. This CDR3 has 14 amino acids. Germline V gene lookup returns CDR1 SGHTA and CDR2 FQGNSA. J gave up 0 bases and V 6 bases, and 5 bases lay outside the gene matches.

In this sample, this clonotype is medium-sized (0.01 to 0.1%). The chain is built from TRBV6-5 and TRBJ1-4; 7 bases are shared with TRBD1. This CDR3 has 15 residues. V was clipped by 4 bases and J by 2 bases; unmatched bases: 4. Germline CDR1 MNHEY, CDR2 SVGAGI. The CDR3 DNA is TGTGCCAGCAGTTTAAACAGGGGCACTAATGAAAAACTGTTTTTT. It encodes CASSLNRGTNEKLFF.

This clonotype was counted between two and nine times. The gene calls are TRBV5-1 and TRBJ1-1; a weak D match, TRBD1 (5 bases). Germline V lookup: CDR1 SGHRS, CDR2 YFSETQ. The V end lost 0 bases, the J end lost 1 base, and 10 bases lay between the germline ends. This CDR3 is built from 15 residues. CDR3 nucleotide sequence: TGCGCCAGCAGCTTGGCCCGGGGCAAGAACACTGAAGCTTTCTTT. Its protein product is CASSLARGKNTEAFF.

By frequency in the sample, this clonotype is medium-sized (0.01 to 0.1%). The chain has TRBV10-3 and TRBJ2-1, with 10 nucleotides matching TRBD2. In germline, CDR1 is ENHRY, CDR2 SYGVKD. J was trimmed by 6 bases and V by 10 bases; bases with no gene match: 9. This CDR3 is built from 14 residues. The CDR3 here is CATVAASGSNEQFF. The CDR3 DNA reads TGTGCCACCGTCGCGGCTAGCGGGAGCAATGAGCAGTTCTTC.

In this sample, this clonotype turned up a few times. This chain joins TRBV7-9 and TRBJ2-3, with 7 nucleotides matching TRBD2. Germline lookup yields CDR1 SEHNR and CDR2 FQNEAQ (reference sequence). The junction had 1 base not matched to a gene; V was cut back by 3 bases and J by 1 base. The CDR3 consists of 14 residues. The CDR3 DNA is TGTGCCAGCAGCTTTGGGGGGGGCACAGATACGCAGTATTTT. Protein product: CASSFGGGTDTQYF.

This rearrangement joins TRBV4-2 to TRBJ2-2, with unresolved D. This CDR3 contains 18 residues. Trimming removed 0 bases from V and 0 bases from J, with 14 bases in between. The germline CDR1 and CDR2 sequences are LGHNA and YNFKEQ. The CDR3 DNA reads TGTGCCAGCAGCCAAGAACCCAGGTGGGCCGCGAACACCGGGGAGCTGTTTTTT. Its translation is CASSQEPRWAANTGELFF.

V usage is TRBV21-1 and J usage is TRBJ2-2; the D call of TRBD1 is as the table states it, not checked on the DNA. TRBV21-1 corresponds to a pseudogene. The CDR3 totals 17 residues. In nucleotides, the CDR3 is TGTGCCAGCAGCCCCGAGGGGGGAGGCTCGAACACCGGGGAGCTGTTTTTT. This encodes CASSPEGGGSNTGELFF.

This clonotype is categorized as medium-sized. This chain connects TRBV27 to TRBJ2-5; 9 nucleotides agree with TRBD1. Germline V gives CDR1 MNHEY, CDR2 SMNVEV (reference sequence). The length of the CDR3 is 17 residues. Trimming took 2 bases from V and 5 from J; bases not matched to a gene: 12. This CDR3 reads CASSLSPRDRVYETQYF. CDR3 nucleotide sequence: TGTGCCAGCAGTTTAAGCCCGCGGGACAGGGTCTATGAGACCCAGTACTTC.

Note on this clonotype: A much larger clone differs by one base, so this may be a read error. The chain joins TRBV13 to TRBJ2-4; D gene unclear. This CDR3 has 14 residues. The germline V gene encodes CDR1 PRHDT and CDR2 FYEKMQ (reference sequence). The CDR3 reads CVSSFGRAKNIQYF. CDR3 coding DNA: TGTGTCAGCAGCTTCGGCAGAGCCAAAAACATTCAGTACTTC. The full variable domain, in which reference TRBV13 and TRBJ2-4 provide the parts outside the CDR3, is AAGVIQSPRHLIKEKRETATLKCYPIPRHDTVYWYQQGPGQDPQFLISFYEKMQSDKGSIPDRFSAQQFSDYHSELNMSSLELGDSALYFCVSSFGRAKNIQYFGAGTRLSVL.

This clonotype is termed medium-sized. The chain has TRBV7-6 and TRBJ2-1; 9 nucleotides match TRBD2. The CDR3 has 19 amino acids. The V and J ends lost 1 base and 4 bases, in that order; junction bases with no gene match: 14. In germline, CDR1 is SGHVS, CDR2 FNYEAQ. In DNA form, the CDR3 reads TGTGCCAGCAGCTTAGTGTCTGGCCGGCTAGCGGGAAGTTACAATGAGCAGTTCTTC. Translation gives CASSLVSGRLAGSYNEQFF.

In this sample, this clonotype turned up a few times. The chain recombines TRBV10-3 with TRBJ1-1; D is undetermined. The length of the CDR3 is 11 residues. Trimming removed 6 bases from V and 1 base from J, with 3 bases in between. Germline loops: CDR1 ENHRY, CDR2 SYGVKD. CDR3 sequence: CAIRENTEAFF. In DNA form, the CDR3 reads TGTGCCATCAGAGAGAACACTGAAGCTTTCTTT.

This clonotype ranks as medium-sized. The chain joins TRBV19 to TRBJ1-1; TRBD1 is a possible D gene (5 bases). Looked up from germline, CDR1 is LNHDA and CDR2 is SQIVND (reference sequence). The CDR3 consists of 10 residues. CDR3 residues: CATGGPEAFF. DNA of the CDR3: TGTGCAACTGGGGGACCTGAAGCTTTCTTT.

In its sample, this clonotype was seen a few times. The rearrangement joins TRBV4-2 to TRBJ1-6; D call uncertain. This CDR3 is built from 12 residues. Trimming removed 4 bases at V and 10 bases at J, with 8 bases between. Per the germline V gene, CDR1 is LGHNA and CDR2 is YNFKEQ. The CDR3 reads CASSRPESPLHF. CDR3 bases: TGTGCCAGCAGCCGACCTGAATCACCCCTCCACTTT.

A remark on this clonotype: This could be a read error, since a much larger clone is one nucleotide away. The chain has TRBV18 and TRBJ1-2; D gene ambiguous. This CDR3 is built from 14 residues. V lost 3 bases and J 4 bases, leaving 12 bases between the germline ends. Germline-derived CDR1 and CDR2 are KGHSH and LQKENI. The CDR3, as DNA: TGTGCCAGCTCACCGACTGCGGTGGGCTATGGCTACACCTTC. Residues: CASSPTAVGYGYTF.

This clonotype was counted between two and nine times. The chain employs TRBV20-1 and TRBJ2-5, with 9 bases aligning to TRBD1. This CDR3 region has 14 residues. V was clipped by 3 bases and J by 5 bases; unmatched bases: 7. CDR1 and CDR2 from the germline V gene are DFQATT and SNEGSKA (reference sequence). CDR3 coding DNA: TGCAGTGCTAGGGTACAGGGGGCGGCGGAGACCCAGTACTTC. Protein product: CSARVQGAAETQYF.

As concerns this clonotype: One base away lies a much larger clone, so this may be a sequencing read error. The genes are TRBV24-1 and TRBJ2-1; D is ambiguous. The CDR3 is 12 amino acids. Germline loops: CDR1 KGHDR, CDR2 SFDVKD. V gave up 10 bases and J gave up 5 bases, with 11 bases separating them. In DNA form, the CDR3 reads TGTGCCACTTCGGCCCGAGACAATGAGCAGTTCTTC. Amino acids: CATSARDNEQFF.

The chain couples TRBV27 to TRBJ2-2, with TRBD1 as a possible D gene (5 bases). V shed 4 bases and J shed 1 base, with 16 bases lying between them. This CDR3 region has 17 residues. The germline CDR1 and CDR2 sequences are MNHEY and SMNVEV (reference sequence). CDR3 in DNA: TGTGCCAGCAGTTCCCCCACCGAGCAGGGGAACACCGGGGAGCTGTTTTTT. This gives the protein CASSSPTEQGNTGELFF.

By share, this clonotype ranks as large (0.1 to 1%). This sequence joins TRBV29-1 and TRBJ2-5; a possible D gene is TRBD2 (5 bases). The CDR3 extends over 12 amino acids. Trimming took 4 bases from V and 5 from J, leaving 11 bases between them. Germline CDR1 and CDR2: SQVTM and ANQGSEA. CDR3 residues: CSVVFAGETQYF. For the CDR3, the DNA is TGCAGCGTTGTCTTTGCGGGCGAGACCCAGTACTTC.